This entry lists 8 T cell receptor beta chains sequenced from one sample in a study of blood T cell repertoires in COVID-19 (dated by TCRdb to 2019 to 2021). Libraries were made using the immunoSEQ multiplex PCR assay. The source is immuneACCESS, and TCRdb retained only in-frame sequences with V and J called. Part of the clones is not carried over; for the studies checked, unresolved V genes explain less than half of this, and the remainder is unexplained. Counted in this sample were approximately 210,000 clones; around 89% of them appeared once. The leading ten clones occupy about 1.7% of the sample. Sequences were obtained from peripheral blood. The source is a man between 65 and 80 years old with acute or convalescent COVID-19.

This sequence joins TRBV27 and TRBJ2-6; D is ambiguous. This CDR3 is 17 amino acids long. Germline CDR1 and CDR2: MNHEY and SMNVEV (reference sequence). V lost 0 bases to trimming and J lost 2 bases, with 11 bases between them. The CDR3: CASSLSVWQAGANVLTF. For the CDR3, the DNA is TGTGCCAGCAGTTTATCGGTCTGGCAGGCTGGGGCCAACGTCCTGACTTTC.

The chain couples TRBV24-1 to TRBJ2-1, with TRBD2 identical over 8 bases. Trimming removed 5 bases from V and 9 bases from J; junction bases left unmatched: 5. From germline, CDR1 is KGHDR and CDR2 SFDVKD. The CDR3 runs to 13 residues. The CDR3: CATSASGRPEQFF. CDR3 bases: TGTGCCACCAGTGCCAGCGGGAGACCTGAGCAGTTCTTC.

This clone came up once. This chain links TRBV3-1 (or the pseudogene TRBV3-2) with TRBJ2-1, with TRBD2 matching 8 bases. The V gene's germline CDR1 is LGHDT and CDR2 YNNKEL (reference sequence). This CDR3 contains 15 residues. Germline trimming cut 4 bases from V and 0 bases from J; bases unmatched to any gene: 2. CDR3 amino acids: CASSLTSGSYNEQFF. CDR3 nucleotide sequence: TGTGCCAGCAGCCTCACTAGCGGCTCCTACAATGAGCAGTTCTTC.

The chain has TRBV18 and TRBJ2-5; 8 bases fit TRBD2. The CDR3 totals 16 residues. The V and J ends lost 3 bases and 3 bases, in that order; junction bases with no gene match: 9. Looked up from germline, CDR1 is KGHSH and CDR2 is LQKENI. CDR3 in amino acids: CASSPRGGAKEETQYF. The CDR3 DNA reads TGTGCCAGCTCACCCCGGGGGGGGGCCAAGGAAGAGACCCAGTACTTC.

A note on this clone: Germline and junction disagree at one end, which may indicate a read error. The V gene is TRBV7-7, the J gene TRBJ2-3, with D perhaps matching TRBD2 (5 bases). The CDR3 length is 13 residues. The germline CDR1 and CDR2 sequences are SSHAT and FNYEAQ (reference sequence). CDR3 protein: CASSLEETNTQYF. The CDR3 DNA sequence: TGTGCTAGCAGCCTGGAGGAAACGAATACGCAGTATTTT. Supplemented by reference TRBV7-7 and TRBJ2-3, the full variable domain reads GAGVSQSPRYKVTKRGQDVTLRCDPISSHATLYWYQQALGQGPEFLTYFNYEAQPDKSGLPSDRFSAERPEGSISTLTIQRTEQRDSAMYRCASSLEETNTQYFGPGTRLTVL.

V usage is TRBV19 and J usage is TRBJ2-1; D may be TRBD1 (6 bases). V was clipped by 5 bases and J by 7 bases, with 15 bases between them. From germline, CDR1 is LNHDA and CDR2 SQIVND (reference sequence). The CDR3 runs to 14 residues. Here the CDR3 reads CASSEKQGKNEQFF. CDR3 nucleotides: TGTGCCAGTAGTGAAAAACAGGGTAAGAATGAGCAGTTCTTC.

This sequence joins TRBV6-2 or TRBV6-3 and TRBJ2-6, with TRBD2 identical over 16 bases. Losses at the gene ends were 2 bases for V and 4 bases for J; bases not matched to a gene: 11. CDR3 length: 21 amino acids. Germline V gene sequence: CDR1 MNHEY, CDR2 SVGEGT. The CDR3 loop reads CASSYGTSGRAVSPGANVLTF. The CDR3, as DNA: TGTGCCAGCAGTTACGGGACTAGCGGGAGGGCCGTCTCTCCCGGGGCCAACGTCCTGACTTTC.

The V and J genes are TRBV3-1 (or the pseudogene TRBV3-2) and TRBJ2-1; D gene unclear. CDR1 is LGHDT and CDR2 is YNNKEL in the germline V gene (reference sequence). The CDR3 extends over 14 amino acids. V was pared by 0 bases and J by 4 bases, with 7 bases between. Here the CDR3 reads CASSQDPTYNEQFF. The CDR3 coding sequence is TGTGCCAGCAGCCAAGACCCTACGTACAATGAGCAGTTCTTC.